The clone carrying this T cell receptor beta chain showed up just a few times. Its antigen is as yet unknown. The data derive from a study of T cell repertoires in cytomegalovirus infection. The wider study: Indicated by public TCR beta signatures were CMV infection and matching HLA type. Study-level findings and limits: The ex vivo response was dominated by HLA-C-restricted CMV-specific TCR beta clonotypes.

This CDR3 is built from 15 residues. Germline V lookup: CDR1 LNHDA, CDR2 SQIVND (reference sequence). Trimming removed 3 bases at V and 1 base at J, with 12 bases between. MiXCR was run by TCRdb on the reads, yielding one entry per CDR3 protein. This table has about 55,000 distinct CDR3 sequences, over 15% appearing once. This clonotype originated in a human donor in good health (CMV status not recorded). Some clones in this sample may be carry-over from other donors' samples. This chain connects TRBV19 to TRBJ2-5; D is uncertain. The specimen comprised CD8+ T cells from cultured PBMCs, sampled from culture after CMV antigen stimulation. CDR3 protein: CASSMRNVPQETQYF. CDR3 in DNA: TGTGCCAGTAGTATGAGGAACGTCCCCCAAGAGACCCAGTACTTC.